This TCR beta chain was retrieved from a study of blood T cell repertoires in COVID-19. CDR1 is SEHNR, CDR2 FQNEAQ, per germline (reference sequence). The V gene end was trimmed by 1 base and the J gene end by 8 bases; junction bases not matched to a gene: 10. The CDR3 covers 17 residues. As processed by the authors: Nucleated cell counts were estimated from reference gene primer amplification. Clones were sequenced by immunoSEQ multiplex PCR, and TCRdb holds only the in-frame ones, with some missing. V and J calls and clone size are given by that table; D and trimming were obtained from the DNA. This sample has about 300,000 clones, with 80% to 90% found just once.

This receptor was identified in a man under 40 who had recovered from COVID-19. The specimen was PBMCs or T cells enriched from blood (not recorded which). This chain connects TRBV7-9 to TRBJ1-6, with 8 bases aligning to TRBD1. The DNA of the CDR3 is TGTGCCAGCAGCTTAGAAGCCGTCAGGGGGCGGGATTCACCCCTCCACTTT. This codes for CASSLEAVRGRDSPLHF.